The 24 T cell receptor beta chains below come from one sample, sequenced in a study of cytomegalovirus exposure and HLA in healthy donors. Primers for the PCR totalled 60 Vbeta and 13 Jbeta. Clones were read by immunoSEQ multiplex PCR, and TCRdb kept only the in-frame ones, dropping some. The sample has around 58,000 clones, around 77% seen once. Sequenced: PBMCs. The receptors shown here come from a male donor in good health and CMV-seropositive.

V gene TRBV12-5 combines with J gene TRBJ2-1; 7 bases line up with TRBD1. The CDR3 covers 12 residues. Germline trimming cut 6 bases from V and 9 bases from J; bases unmatched to any gene: 5. Germline CDR1 reads LGHNT; CDR2 reads FRNRAP. In nucleotides, the CDR3 is TGTGCTAGTGGGCAGACAGGGTGTGAGCAGTTCTTC. This gives the protein CASGQTGCEQFF.

This clone was seen more than once but under ten times. The V and J genes are TRBV9 and TRBJ2-1; a possible D gene is TRBD1 (7 bases). The CDR3 sequence is 15 residues long. Germline V gene data show CDR1 as SGDLS and CDR2 as YYNGEE. With 3 bases removed from V and 3 bases from J, the gap between germline ends came to 13 bases. CDR3 bases: TGTGCCAGCAGCGCCGCGGGACAGTTCTACAATGAGCAGTTCTTC. Translating it yields CASSAAGQFYNEQFF.

Details on this clone: Within the sample, other DNA sequences also encode this same CDR3. This chain links TRBV30 with TRBJ1-6, with D perhaps TRBD1 (5 bases). Germline assignment: CDR1 GTSNPN and CDR2 SVGIG (reference sequence). The CDR3 length is 14 residues. Between the trimmed V and J ends, which lost 0 bases and 7 bases, there was a span of 10 bases. CDR3 DNA sequence: TGTGCCTGGAGTGTAGACAGTGCAAATTCACCCCTCCACTTT. Its protein is CAWSVDSANSPLHF.

The chain recombines TRBV4-1 with TRBJ2-7; D perhaps matches TRBD1 (6 bases). This CDR3 has 15 residues. V lost 4 bases and J 5 bases, leaving 18 bases between the germline ends. Looked up from germline, CDR1 is MGHRA and CDR2 is YSYEKL. In DNA, the CDR3 is TGCGCCAGCAGCCCCGGTGGGGGCCCTCATCACGAGCAGTACTTC. This translates into CASSPGGGPHHEQYF.

This clone was seen more than once but under ten times. V is TRBV7-2 and J is TRBJ2-7, with D maybe TRBD1 (6 bases). Germline-derived CDR1 and CDR2 are SGHTA and FQGNSA. V lost 4 bases and J lost 7, with 17 bases in between. CDR3 length: 14 residues. The CDR3 spells CASSSNRVQGEQYF. The CDR3 DNA follows: TGTGCCAGCAGCTCGAACAGGGTTCAAGGGGAGCAGTACTTC.

The chain is built from TRBV20-1 and TRBJ1-1; no clear D gene. With 5 bases removed from V and 6 bases from J, the gap between germline ends came to 10 bases. Germline CDR1 and CDR2: DFQATT and SNEGSKA (reference sequence). The CDR3 covers 11 residues. The CDR3: CSAFSGAEAFF. The CDR3 region has the DNA TGCAGTGCTTTCTCCGGGGCTGAAGCTTTCTTT.

This clone showed up just once. The rearrangement links TRBV30 to TRBJ1-5; TRBD1 aligns across 7 bases. V lost 0 bases to trimming and J lost 0 bases; unmatched junction nucleotides: 8. There are 17 residues in the CDR3. Germline CDR1 reads GTSNPN; CDR2 reads SVGIG (reference sequence). CDR3 sequence: CAWSVPGGQYSNQPQHF. Written as DNA, the CDR3 is TGTGCCTGGAGTGTACCCGGGGGACAGTATAGCAATCAGCCCCAGCATTTT.

This clone was observed a few times. The chain carries TRBV5-1 and TRBJ1-1; perhaps TRBD1 as D (5 bases). The V and J ends lost 1 base and 1 base respectively, with 8 bases between them. Looked up from germline, CDR1 is SGHRS and CDR2 is YFSETQ. The CDR3 loop spans 14 amino acids. CDR3 coding DNA: TGCGCCAGCAGCTTGTTCCAGGGGAACACTGAAGCTTTCTTT. The encoded protein is CASSLFQGNTEAFF.

V and J are TRBV29-1 and TRBJ1-1; no clear D. The CDR3 covers 14 residues. Per the germline V gene, CDR1 is SQVTM and CDR2 is ANQGSEA. The V end lost 8 bases, the J end lost 5 bases, and 21 bases lay between the germline ends. As DNA, the CDR3 is TGCAGCTCCGTCCCGGGGAACGGAGATACTGAAGCTTTCTTT. Amino acid sequence: CSSVPGNGDTEAFF.

This clone was detected a few times. The chain links TRBV1 to TRBJ2-7; TRBD2 is the table's D call and was not checked against the DNA. TRBV1 is shown as a pseudogene. The CDR3 totals 15 residues. CDR3 DNA: TGCACCAGCAGCCAAAACGGGGGGAGCTCCTACGAGCAGTACTTC. Residues: CTSSQNGGSSYEQYF.

The chain's CDR3 is CASNRGEGTEAFF. CDR3 bases: TGTGCCAGTAATAGGGGGGAGGGGACCGAAGCTTTCTTT. This chain links TRBV19 with TRBJ1-1; TRBD1 is a possible D gene (6 bases). The CDR3 totals 13 residues. From germline, CDR1 is LNHDA and CDR2 SQIVND (reference sequence). Deletions cut 7 bases from V and 8 bases from J, with 17 bases between.

This clone has more than one count but fewer than ten. The rearrangement joins TRBV6-5 to TRBJ2-7, with D perhaps TRBD2 (6 bases). Germline CDR1 reads MNHEY; CDR2 reads SVGAGI. Trimming removed 0 bases at V and 11 bases at J, with 11 bases between. The CDR3 spans 12 residues. The DNA for the CDR3 is TGTGCCAGCAGTTACTCATCCGGGGAGGAGTACTTC. Translated: CASSYSSGEEYF.

The chain uses TRBV2 and TRBJ1-2; TRBD1 matches 9 bases. CDR1 is SNHLY and CDR2 is FYNNEI in the germline V gene. The CDR3 is 15 amino acids. V was pared by 3 bases and J by 3 bases, with 5 bases of the junction left unmatched. The CDR3 spells CASSEGQGSHYGYTF. In DNA form, the CDR3 reads TGTGCCAGCAGTGAGGGACAGGGCTCACACTATGGCTACACCTTC.

The J gene is TRBJ2-2, the V gene TRBV6-6; D is unclear. The length of the CDR3 is 15 residues. Germline values: CDR1 MNHNY, CDR2 SVGAGI (reference sequence). The V end lost 0 bases, the J end lost 3 bases, and 8 bases lay between the germline ends. The CDR3 spells CASSYSAGYTGELFF. The CDR3 DNA sequence: TGTGCCAGCAGTTACTCGGCAGGCTACACCGGGGAGCTGTTTTTT.

V usage is TRBV7-8 and J usage is TRBJ2-7; 10 bases fit TRBD2. Trimming took 2 bases from V and 2 from J; bases not matched to a gene: 3. In germline, CDR1 is SGHVS, CDR2 FQNEAQ. The CDR3 has 15 residues. CDR3 sequence reads: CASSLRAGGTYEQYF. The CDR3 DNA reads TGTGCCAGCAGCTTAAGAGCGGGGGGGACCTACGAGCAGTACTTC.

CDR3 sequence reads: CASSYNGITLSEQYF. The DNA of the CDR3 is TGTGCCAGCAGTTACAACGGGATCACCCTCTCCGAGCAGTACTTC. The chain carries TRBV6-5 and TRBJ2-7, with a weak D call TRBD2 (5 bases). Germline lookup yields CDR1 MNHEY and CDR2 SVGAGI. V was pared by 2 bases and J by 6 bases, with 17 bases between. The CDR3 runs to 15 residues.

CDR3 protein: CASSTGGTGNTIYF. CDR3 DNA: TGTGCCAGTAGTACCGGAGGGACTGGAAACACCATATATTTT. The chain has TRBV19 and TRBJ1-3; no firm D call. The CDR3 extends over 14 amino acids. V shed 4 bases and J shed 2 bases, with 9 bases lying between them. CDR1 is LNHDA and CDR2 is SQIVND in the germline V gene (reference sequence). The full variable domain, completed using reference TRBV19 and TRBJ1-3, is DGGITQSPKYLFRKEGQNVTLSCEQNLNHDAMYWYRQDPGQGLRLIYYSQIVNDFQKGDIAEGYSVSREKKESFPLTVTSAQKNPTAFYLCASSTGGTGNTIYFGEGSWLTVV.

This clone occurred a few times. The DNA of the CDR3 is TGTGCCAGCAGCCAAGGGAGGGACAGGGCCCACGAGCAGTACTTC. Protein: CASSQGRDRAHEQYF. The chain uses TRBV4-2 and TRBJ2-7, with 9 bases aligning to TRBD1. Germline assignment: CDR1 LGHNA and CDR2 YNFKEQ. Trimming cost V 1 base and J 5 bases; bases outside gene matches: 6. The CDR3 covers 15 residues.

This chain links TRBV29-1 with TRBJ1-3; maybe TRBD1 (5 bases). The CDR3 contains 15 residues. Germline assignment: CDR1 SQVTM and CDR2 ANQGSEA. V gave up 7 bases and J gave up 0 bases, with 16 bases separating them. For the CDR3, the DNA is TGCAGCGCCAAGGACACGGCCTTCTCTGGAAACACCATATATTTT. Protein: CSAKDTAFSGNTIYF.

The chain recombines TRBV25-1 with TRBJ2-5; TRBD2 aligns across 7 bases. V trimming: 6 bases; J trimming: 1 base; junction bases outside the gene matches: 5. This CDR3 region has 14 residues. Looked up from germline, CDR1 is MGHDK and CDR2 is SYGVNS. The CDR3 protein is CASRVPSGQETQYF. In DNA form, the CDR3 reads TGTGCCAGCAGGGTCCCTAGCGGCCAAGAGACCCAGTACTTC.

The genes are TRBV5-1 and TRBJ1-5, with D perhaps matching TRBD1 (6 bases). V lost 4 bases and J 7 bases, leaving 18 bases between the germline ends. The germline gives CDR1 SGHRS, CDR2 YFSETQ. The CDR3 has 15 residues. CDR3 DNA: TGCGCCAGCAGCCTACAGGGTGTTGGGGGCCAGCCCCAGCATTTT. It yields the protein CASSLQGVGGQPQHF.

The gene calls are TRBV2 and TRBJ1-1; D remains unclear. Per the germline V gene, CDR1 is SNHLY and CDR2 is FYNNEI. The ends were cut back, 6 bases at V and 0 bases at J, with 11 bases in the middle. The CDR3 has 14 residues. This chain's CDR3 is CASRRSQVNTEAFF. The CDR3 nucleotides read TGTGCCAGCAGAAGAAGCCAAGTGAACACTGAAGCTTTCTTT.

The chain carries TRBV6-1 and TRBJ2-1, with 11 bases matching TRBD2. This CDR3 is 15 amino acids long. CDR1 and CDR2 (germline): MNHNS, SASEGT. V gave up 1 base and J gave up 7 bases; unmatched junction bases: 3. The CDR3 DNA sequence: TGTGCCAGCAGTGAAGGAGTAGCGGGGGGGAATGAGCAGTTCTTC. As protein: CASSEGVAGGNEQFF.

The V gene is TRBV11-2, the J gene TRBJ2-7, with 7 bases that match TRBD2. CDR3 length: 15 amino acids. The germline gives CDR1 SGHAT, CDR2 FQNNGV. V lost 5 bases, J lost 5 bases, and 12 bases stayed unmatched. The CDR3 reads CASSLWGGRGDEQYF. The CDR3 region has the DNA TGTGCCAGCAGCCTATGGGGAGGGCGGGGCGACGAGCAGTACTTC.